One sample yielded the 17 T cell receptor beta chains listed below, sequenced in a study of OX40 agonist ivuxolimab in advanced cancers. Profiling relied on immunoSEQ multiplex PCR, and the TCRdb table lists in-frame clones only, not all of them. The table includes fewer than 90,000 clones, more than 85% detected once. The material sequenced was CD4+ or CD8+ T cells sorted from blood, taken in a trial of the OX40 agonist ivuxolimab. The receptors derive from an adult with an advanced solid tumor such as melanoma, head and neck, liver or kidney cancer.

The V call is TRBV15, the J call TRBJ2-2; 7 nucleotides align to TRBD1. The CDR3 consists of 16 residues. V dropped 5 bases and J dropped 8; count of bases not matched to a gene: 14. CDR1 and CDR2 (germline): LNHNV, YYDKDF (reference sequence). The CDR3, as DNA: TGTGCCACCAGCGCAAGACAGGGAGTCGCGGTTGGGGAGCTGTTTTTT. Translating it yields CATSARQGVAVGELFF.

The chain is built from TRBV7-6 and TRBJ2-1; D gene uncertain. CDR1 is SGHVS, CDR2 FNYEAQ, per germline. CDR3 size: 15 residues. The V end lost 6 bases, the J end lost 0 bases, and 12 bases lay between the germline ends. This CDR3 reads CASSLLRSSYNEQFF. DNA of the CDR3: TGTGCCAGCAGTCTCCTTAGGAGCTCCTACAATGAGCAGTTCTTC.

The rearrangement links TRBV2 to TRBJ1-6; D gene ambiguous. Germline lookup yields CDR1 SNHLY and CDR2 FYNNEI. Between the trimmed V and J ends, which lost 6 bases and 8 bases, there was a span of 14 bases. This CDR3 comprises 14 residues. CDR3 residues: CASSDGRTYSPLHF. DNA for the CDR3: TGTGCCAGCAGCGACGGGAGGACTTATTCACCCCTCCACTTT.

CDR3 sequence reads: CASSLVAGVGNEQFF. The CDR3 region has the DNA TGTGCCAGCAGCTTAGTCGCAGGGGTTGGAAATGAGCAGTTCTTC. The chain carries TRBV7-8 and TRBJ2-1, with D possibly matching TRBD1 (6 bases). The CDR3 has 15 amino acids. The V end was cut by 1 base, the J end by 7 bases, with 14 bases between. Germline loops: CDR1 SGHVS, CDR2 FQNEAQ.

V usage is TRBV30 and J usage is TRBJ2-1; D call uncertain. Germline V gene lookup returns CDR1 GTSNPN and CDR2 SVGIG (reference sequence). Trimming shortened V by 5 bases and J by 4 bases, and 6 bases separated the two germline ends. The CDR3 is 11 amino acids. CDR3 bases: TGTGCCTGGGACAATTACAATGAGCAGTTCTTC. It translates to CAWDNYNEQFF. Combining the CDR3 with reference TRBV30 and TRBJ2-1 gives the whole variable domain SQTIHQWPATLVQPVGSPLSLECTVEGTSNPNLYWYRQAAGRGLQLLFYSVGIGQISSEVPQNLSASRPQDRQFILSSKKLLLSDSGFYLCAWDNYNEQFFGPGTRLTVL.

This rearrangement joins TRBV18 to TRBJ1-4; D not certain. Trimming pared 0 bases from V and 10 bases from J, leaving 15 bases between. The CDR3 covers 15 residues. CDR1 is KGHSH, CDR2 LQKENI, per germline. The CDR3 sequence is CASSPPGFSEGKLFF. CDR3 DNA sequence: TGTGCCAGCTCACCACCTGGATTTTCTGAGGGAAAACTGTTTTTT. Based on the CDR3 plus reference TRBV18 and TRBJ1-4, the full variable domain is NAGVMQNPRHLVRRRGQEARLRCSPMKGHSHVYWYRQLPEEGLKFMVYLQKENIIDESGMPKERFSAEFPKEGPSILRIQQVVRGDSAAYFCASSPPGFSEGKLFFGSGTQLSVL.

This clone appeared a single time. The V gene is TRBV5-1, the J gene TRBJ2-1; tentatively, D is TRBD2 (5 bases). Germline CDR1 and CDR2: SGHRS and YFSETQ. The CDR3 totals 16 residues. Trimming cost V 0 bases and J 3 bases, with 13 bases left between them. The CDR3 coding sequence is TGCGCCAGCAGCTTGGTTCGACTAACTATCTACAATGAGCAGTTCTTC. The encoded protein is CASSLVRLTIYNEQFF.

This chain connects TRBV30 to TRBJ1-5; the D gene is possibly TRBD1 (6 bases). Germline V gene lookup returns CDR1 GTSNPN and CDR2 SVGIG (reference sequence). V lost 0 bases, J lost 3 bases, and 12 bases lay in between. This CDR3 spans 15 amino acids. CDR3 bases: TGTGCCTGGAGTGTCTCCCGGGACACCAATCAGCCCCAGCATTTT. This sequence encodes CAWSVSRDTNQPQHF.

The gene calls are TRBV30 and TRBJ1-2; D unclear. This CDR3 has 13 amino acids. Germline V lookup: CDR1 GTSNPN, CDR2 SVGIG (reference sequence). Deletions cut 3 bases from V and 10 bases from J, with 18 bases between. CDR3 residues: CAWSTVPSPYYTF. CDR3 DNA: TGTGCCTGGAGCACGGTCCCTTCCCCCTACTACACCTTC.

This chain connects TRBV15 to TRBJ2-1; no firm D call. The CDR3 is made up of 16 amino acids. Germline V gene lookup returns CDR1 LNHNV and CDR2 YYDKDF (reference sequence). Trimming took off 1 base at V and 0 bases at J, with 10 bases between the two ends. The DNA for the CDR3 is TGTGCCACCAGCAGAGGACCAGCCGGCTCCTACAATGAGCAGTTCTTC. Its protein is CATSRGPAGSYNEQFF.

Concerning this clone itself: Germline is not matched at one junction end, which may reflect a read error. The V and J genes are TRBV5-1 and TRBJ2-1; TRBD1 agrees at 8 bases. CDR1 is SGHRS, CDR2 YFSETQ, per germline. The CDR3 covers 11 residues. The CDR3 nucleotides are TGCGCCAGCAGTTCCGGACAGGGTAGGATCTTC. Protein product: CASSSGQGRIF.

The CDR3 sequence is CASSPDQVVGDTQYF. DNA for the CDR3: TGTGCCAGCAGCCCGGACCAGGTAGTAGGGGATACGCAGTATTTT. The chain recombines TRBV13 with TRBJ2-3; D gene uncertain. The germline gives CDR1 PRHDT, CDR2 FYEKMQ (reference sequence). Trimming stripped 5 bases from V and 6 bases from J, with 18 bases between. This CDR3 spans 15 amino acids.

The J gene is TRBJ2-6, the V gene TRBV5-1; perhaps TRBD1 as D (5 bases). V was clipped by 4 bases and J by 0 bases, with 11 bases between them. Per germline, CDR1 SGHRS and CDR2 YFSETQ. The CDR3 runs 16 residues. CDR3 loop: CASSVGQLSGANVLTF. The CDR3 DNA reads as TGCGCCAGCAGCGTGGGGCAACTCTCTGGGGCCAACGTCCTGACTTTC.

CDR3 nucleotide sequence: TGCGCCAGCAGCTCCGGGACAGGGGCCGGGGAGCTGTTTTTT. Its protein product is CASSSGTGAGELFF. The chain joins TRBV5-1 to TRBJ2-2; 10 bases fit TRBD1. Germline CDR1 and CDR2: SGHRS and YFSETQ. V shed 3 bases and J 6 bases; nucleotides not matched to a gene: 2. The CDR3 runs to 14 residues.

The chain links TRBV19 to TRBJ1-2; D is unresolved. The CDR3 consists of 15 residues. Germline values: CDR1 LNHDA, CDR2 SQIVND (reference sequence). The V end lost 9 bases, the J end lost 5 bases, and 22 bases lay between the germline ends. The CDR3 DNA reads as TGTGCCAGCACCCAAAAGGAAGTTCAAGGGTATGGCTACACCTTC. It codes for CASTQKEVQGYGYTF.

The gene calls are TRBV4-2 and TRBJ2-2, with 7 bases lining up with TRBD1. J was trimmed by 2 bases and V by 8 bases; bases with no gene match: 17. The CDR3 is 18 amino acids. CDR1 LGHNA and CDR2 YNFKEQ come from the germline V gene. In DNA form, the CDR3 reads TGTGCCAGCTCCAAAGACCCGAGAGGGGGCATTAACACCGGGGAGCTGTTTTTT. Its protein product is CASSKDPRGGINTGELFF.

CDR3 region: CSVDGQGSGYTF. The CDR3 DNA reads TGCAGCGTTGACGGGCAGGGGAGCGGCTACACCTTC. V is TRBV29-1 and J is TRBJ1-2; tentatively, D is TRBD1 (6 bases). Germline V gene sequence: CDR1 SQVTM, CDR2 ANQGSEA. CDR3 length: 12 amino acids. V was shortened by 3 bases and J by 8 bases, with 13 bases between the two germline ends.